This TCR beta chain originates from a study of identical twins. A universal primer site was created by template switching, with the cDNA bearing unique molecular identifiers. TCRdb independently ran MiXCR on the 5' RACE reads; one entry per CDR3 protein. Here the sample spans fewer than 650,000 distinct CDR3 sequences, approximately 10% being singletons. In its sample, this clonotype was seen many times. Its antigen is not known. Germline CDR1 is MNHEY and CDR2 is SMNVEV (reference sequence). This CDR3 has 15 residues. Unmatched junction bases numbered 8, after V lost 3 bases and J lost 3 bases. Whole-study results and caveats: The degree of excess twin sharing was weaker in beta out-of-frame sequences.

These data were likewise used in another study, on yellow fever vaccine responses in identical twins. That study adds: Reports say the vaccine T cell response in twins looked partly convergent and partly personalized.

This clonotype was sampled from a woman between 18 and 30 years old in good health. Sequences were obtained from PBMCs. The chain joins TRBV27 to TRBJ2-7; 7 bases line up with TRBD1. The CDR3 protein is CASSFYTGEVYEQYF. The CDR3 bases are TGTGCCAGCAGTTTTTATACAGGGGAAGTCTACGAGCAGTACTTC.